The rows below give T cell receptor beta chains drawn from one sample of a study of beta chain features in type 1 diabetes. Clones were read by immunoSEQ multiplex PCR, and TCRdb kept only the in-frame ones, dropping some. The table lists 150,000 to 200,000 clones, roughly 9% of them singletons. The sample was central memory CD4+ T cells from blood. The receptors stem from a woman aged 30 to 39 with type 1 diabetes. Each CDR3 is given with its conserved first and last residue. D genes are given only for firm matches. Size is omitted from some rows. Given values are once, few, many or a class for expanded clones.

abundance,v_gene,j_gene,d_gene,CDR3nt,CDR3aa
NA,TRBV30,TRBJ1-2,NA,TGTGCCTGGAGTTTGGGAGCCGGGGGCTACACCTTC,CAWSLGAGGYTF
few,TRBV7-9,TRBJ2-2,NA,TGTGCCAGCAGCTTAGCTGGGGGCACCGACACCGGGGAGCTGTTTTTT,CASSLAGGTDTGELFF
NA,TRBV7-6,TRBJ2-3,NA,TGTGCCAGCAGCGCCCGAGGCGCAGATACGCAGTATTTT,CASSARGADTQYF
NA,TRBV19,TRBJ2-7,NA,TGTGCCAGTAGTATAGACAGTTACTACGAGCAGTACTTC,CASSIDSYYEQYF
few,TRBV6-5,TRBJ1-1,TRBD1,TGTGCCAGCAGAAAACCTACAGGGGTAACTGAAGCTTTCTTT,CASRKPTGVTEAFF
NA,TRBV9,TRBJ2-5,NA,TGTGCCAGCAGCGGAGTCGGGGGGCGGAAGGAGACCCAGTACTTC,CASSGVGGRKETQYF
NA,TRBV11-2,TRBJ2-7,TRBD2,TGTGCCAGCAGCCGTAGCGGGGGCTCCTACGAGCAGTACTTC,CASSRSGGSYEQYF
few,TRBV28,TRBJ2-3,TRBD1,TGTGCCAGCCTCTCACAGGGGGCGTCAGATACGCAGTATTTT,CASLSQGASDTQYF
NA,TRBV2,TRBJ2-3,NA,TGTGCCAGCAGTGAAGCCTCTAGCGCAGATACGCAGTATTTT,CASSEASSADTQYF
few,TRBV5-1,TRBJ2-1,TRBD2,TGCGCCAGCAGCTCAGGCGGTAGCGGGTCCAAGCAGTTCTTC,CASSSGGSGSKQFF
NA,TRBV28,TRBJ2-4,NA,TGTGCCAGCAGTGCCACAGGGCTAGACATTCAGTACTTC,CASSATGLDIQYF
NA,TRBV25-1,TRBJ2-7,NA,TGTGCCAGCAGTGAATTGAGTGGGGCTACCTACGAGCAGTACTTC,CASSELSGATYEQYF
few,TRBV6-1,TRBJ1-2,NA,TGTGCCAGCAGTTCCCGGGACTTGGACTATGGCTACACCTTC,CASSSRDLDYGYTF
few,TRBV5-1,TRBJ2-7,TRBD1,TGCGCCAGCAGCTTAACAGGGGGGAAGAACGAGCAGTACTTC,CASSLTGGKNEQYF
NA,TRBV4-2,TRBJ1-5,NA,TGTGCCAGCAGCCAAGCCGAGGGGGGGCCGAATCAGCCCCAGCATTTT,CASSQAEGGPNQPQHF
NA,TRBV18,TRBJ2-7,NA,TGTGCCAGCTCACCTTACGCAGGCAGGGAAGGTTACGAGCAGTACTTC,CASSPYAGREGYEQYF
few,TRBV18,TRBJ2-7,TRBD1,TGTGCCAGCTCACCCGGACAGGGGGTAGACTACGAGCAGTACTTC,CASSPGQGVDYEQYF
few,TRBV7-8,TRBJ2-7,NA,TGTGCCAGCAGCCCCCCGGGCGGAGGTTACGAGCAGTACTTC,CASSPPGGGYEQYF
few,TRBV27,TRBJ2-3,NA,TGTGCCAGCAGTCCGGGATACGGGTGGACGGAGGGCCCAGATACGCAGTATTTT,CASSPGYGWTEGPDTQYF
few,TRBV11-2,TRBJ2-3,TRBD2,TGTGCCAGCAGCTTAGCGCCTAGCGGGAGGGCCGCAGATACGCAGTATTTT,CASSLAPSGRAADTQYF
few,TRBV28,TRBJ1-2,NA,TGTGCCAGCAGTCTACGACCGGGGAGTACCCTCTATGGCTACACCTTC,CASSLRPGSTLYGYTF
NA,TRBV30,TRBJ2-1,TRBD1,TGTGCCTGGAGTGCAGGACTGGACAGGGATGAGCAGTTCTTC,CAWSAGLDRDEQFF
few,TRBV7-3,TRBJ2-6,TRBD1,TGTGCCAGCAGCACCGGACAGGCTGGGGCCAACGTCCTGACTTTC,CASSTGQAGANVLTF
few,TRBV5-4,TRBJ1-2,NA,TGTGCCAGCAGCTCCCTCGTATCTAGGTGGAGGACCTTC,CASSSLVSRWRTF
NA,TRBV5-4,TRBJ2-5,TRBD1,TGTGCCAGCAGCTTACCATGGACAGGGCAAGAGACCCAGTACTTC,CASSLPWTGQETQYF
few,TRBV7-8,TRBJ2-3,NA,TGTGCCAGCAGCCAAAATACAGCAGATACGCAGTATTTT,CASSQNTADTQYF